Listed below are T cell receptor beta chains from one sample, sequenced in a study of T cell responses to AZD1222 COVID-19 vaccine. TCRdb's copy holds only in-frame clones and misses some; the assay was immunoSEQ multiplex PCR. Of fewer than 110,000 clones listed, 87% are singletons. Sequenced here: peripheral blood, sampled 28 days after the second AZD1222 dose. These receptors all come from an adult who received the AZD1222 COVID-19 vaccine. The CDR3 runs from the conserved cysteine through the conserved F or W. D genes are given only for firm matches. Some rows mark clone size as missing; the rest say once, few, many or name a class of expanded clone.

j_call d_call v_call clone_size cdr3_nt cdr3_aa
TRBJ1-6 - TRBV11-2 - TGTGCCAGCAGCTTGCGGACCTCGACCTATAATTCACCCCTCCACTTT CASSLRTSTYNSPLHF
TRBJ1-2 - TRBV3-1/TRBV3-2 - TGTGCCAGCAGCCAGAGTAACACCCCTTACTATGGCTACACCTTC CASSQSNTPYYGYTF
TRBJ2-7 - TRBV30 - TGTGCCTGGAGCGCCAGGACACTCGGCGAGCAGTACTTC CAWSARTLGEQYF
TRBJ2-3 TRBD2 TRBV27 - TGTGCCAGCAGTTTATACTCCCCGGCGGCTAGCGGGGCCGCAAATACGCAGTATTTT CASSLYSPAASGAANTQYF
TRBJ1-5 - TRBV24-1 - TGTGCCACCAGCAAATATAGCAATCAGCCCCAGCATTTT CATSKYSNQPQHF
TRBJ2-7 TRBD1 TRBV27 - TGTGCCAGCAAAACACTCACACCGGGACAGCCGGTTTTCGAGCAGTACTTC CASKTLTPGQPVFEQYF
TRBJ1-1 - TRBV5-1 - TGCGCCACCTCGCTAACCGTAGGGTCTGAAGCTTTCTTT CATSLTVGSEAFF
TRBJ2-1 - TRBV11-2 - TGTGCCAGCAGCGGTTTCAATGAGCAGTTCTTC CASSGFNEQFF
TRBJ2-5 TRBD2 TRBV5-1 - TGCGCCAGCAGCTGGGGAGGGCCGGAGACCCAGTACTTC CASSWGGPETQYF
TRBJ1-4 TRBD1 TRBV5-1 - TGCGCCAGCAGCTTGGGCACAGGGGTGGAAAAACTGTTTTTT CASSLGTGVEKLFF
TRBJ1-2 - TRBV3-1/TRBV3-2 - TGTGCCAGCAGCCAAGGCCGGGGCAACGGCTATGGCTACACCTTC CASSQGRGNGYGYTF
TRBJ2-1 - TRBV6-2/TRBV6-3 - TGTGCCAGCAGTTATCGGAGTCGGGTAGGGCGACACAATGAGCAGTTCTTC CASSYRSRVGRHNEQFF
TRBJ1-5 - TRBV7-2 - TGTGCCAGCAGCTTAGGCACAGGTCAGCCCCAGCATTTT CASSLGTGQPQHF
TRBJ2-2 - TRBV5-6 - TGTGCCAGCAGCATAGGACAGTCAGGAACGGGCGGGGAGCTGTTTTTT CASSIGQSGTGGELFF
TRBJ1-1 - TRBV5-1 - TGCGCCAGCAGCTTGGAGTTGAACACTGAAGCTTTCTTT CASSLELNTEAFF
TRBJ2-7 - TRBV21-1 - TGTGCCAGCAGCAGTACAGGGGGGACGCCCTACGAGCAGTACTTC CASSSTGGTPYEQYF
TRBJ2-5 TRBD2 TRBV5-1 - TGCGCCAGCAGCCGCGGGGAGGGGGAGACCCAGTACTTC CASSRGEGETQYF
TRBJ2-1 - TRBV18 - TGTGCCAGCTCACCCCGGGACCTAAGCTCCTACAATGAGCAGTTCTTC CASSPRDLSSYNEQFF
TRBJ1-1 - TRBV28 once TGTGCCAGCAGTATAACAGGGCTGGCCACTGAAGCTTTCTTT CASSITGLATEAFF
TRBJ2-5 - TRBV28 - TGTGCCACTAACGGGGGCGGGCGGGAGACCCAGTACTTC CATNGGGRETQYF
TRBJ1-4 - TRBV15 - TGTGCCACCAGCCCATTCGACCGAAACAAACTGTTTTTT CATSPFDRNKLFF
TRBJ2-3 - TRBV30 - TGTGCCTGGAGTGTACGGGCCACAGATACGCAGTATTTT CAWSVRATDTQYF
TRBJ2-6 - TRBV19 once TGTGCCAGCTCTAGTGGGGTCTCTGGGGCCAACGTCCTGACTTTC CASSSGVSGANVLTF
TRBJ1-6 - TRBV28 - TGTGCCAGCAGTTTAAAGGCAGGGGCGAATTCACCCCTCCACTTT CASSLKAGANSPLHF
TRBJ2-7 - TRBV30 - TGTGCCTGGAGTGTATACCCCTACGAGCAGTACTTC CAWSVYPYEQYF
TRBJ1-2 TRBD1 TRBV9 - TGTGCCAGCAGCGCCTCCGGGACAGGATATGGCTACACCTTC CASSASGTGYGYTF
TRBJ1-2 - TRBV29-1 - TGCAGCGTTGAAGTAGGTATAAACTATGGCTACACCTTC CSVEVGINYGYTF
TRBJ2-3 TRBD1 TRBV11-2 - TGTGCCAGCAGCCCCCGGACAGGGATCGCAGATACGCAGTATTTT CASSPRTGIADTQYF